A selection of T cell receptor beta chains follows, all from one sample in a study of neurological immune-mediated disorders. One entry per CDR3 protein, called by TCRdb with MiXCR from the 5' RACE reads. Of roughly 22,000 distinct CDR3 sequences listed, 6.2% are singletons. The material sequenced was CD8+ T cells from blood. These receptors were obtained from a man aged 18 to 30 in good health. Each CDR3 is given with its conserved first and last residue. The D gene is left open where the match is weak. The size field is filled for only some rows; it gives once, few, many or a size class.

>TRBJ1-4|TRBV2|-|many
CAILRGPATNEKLFF
TGTGCCATCCTTCGGGGGCCGGCAACTAATGAAAAACTGTTTTTT
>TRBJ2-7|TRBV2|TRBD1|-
CASSLWTGRTYEQYF
TGTGCCAGCAGCCTCTGGACAGGGAGAACCTACGAGCAGTACTTC
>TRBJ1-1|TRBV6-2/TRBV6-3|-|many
CASSLIATGEVEAFF
TGTGCCAGCAGTTTAATTGCGACGGGGGAGGTTGAAGCTTTCTTT
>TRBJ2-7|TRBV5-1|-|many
CASSLDGAYEQYF
TGCGCCAGCAGCTTGGATGGAGCCTACGAGCAGTACTTC
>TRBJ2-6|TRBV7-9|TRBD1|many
CASSLGTGAGANVLTF
TGTGCCAGCAGCCTAGGAACAGGGGCTGGGGCCAACGTCCTGACTTTC
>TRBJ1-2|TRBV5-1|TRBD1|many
CASSNRQGANYGYTF
TGCGCCAGCAGCAATCGACAGGGAGCTAACTATGGCTACACCTTC
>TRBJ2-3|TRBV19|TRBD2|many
CASSIGTSGANTQYF
TGTGCCAGTAGTATCGGGACTAGCGGGGCTAATACGCAGTATTTT
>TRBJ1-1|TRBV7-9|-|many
CASSLGQIEAFF
TGTGCCAGCAGCTTAGGACAGATTGAAGCTTTCTTT
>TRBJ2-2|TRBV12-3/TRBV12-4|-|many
CASGTSNTGELFF
TGTGCCTCGGGGACCTCGAACACCGGGGAGCTGTTTTTT
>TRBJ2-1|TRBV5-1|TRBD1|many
CASSWRDRDYNEQFF
TGCGCCAGCAGCTGGAGGGACAGGGACTACAATGAGCAGTTCTTC
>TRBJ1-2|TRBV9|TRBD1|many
CASSVVAGGDYGYTF
TGTGCCAGCAGCGTAGTAGCAGGGGGTGACTATGGCTACACCTTC
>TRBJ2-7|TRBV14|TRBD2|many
CASSQVAGVVYEQYF
TGTGCCAGCAGCCAAGTAGCGGGGGTCGTCTACGAGCAGTACTTC
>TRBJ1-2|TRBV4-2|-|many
CASSNQGTRSYTF
TGTGCCAGCAGCAATCAAGGGACAAGGTCCTACACCTTC
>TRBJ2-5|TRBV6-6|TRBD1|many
CASSYDRTGYEETQYF
TGTGCCAGCAGTTACGATCGGACAGGGTATGAGGAGACCCAGTACTTC
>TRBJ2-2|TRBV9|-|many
CASSVPLGGELFF
TGTGCCAGCAGCGTTCCCCTGGGAGGGGAGCTGTTTTTT
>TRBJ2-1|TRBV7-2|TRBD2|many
CASSFGGGAYNEQFF
TGTGCCAGCAGCTTCGGCGGGGGGGCGTACAATGAGCAGTTCTTC
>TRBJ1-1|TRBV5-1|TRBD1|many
CASSLTGATEAFF
TGCGCCAGCAGCCTCACAGGGGCGACTGAAGCTTTCTTT
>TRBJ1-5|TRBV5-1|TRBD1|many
CASSPGQSSNQPQHF
TGCGCCAGCAGCCCGGGACAGTCGAGCAATCAGCCCCAGCATTTT
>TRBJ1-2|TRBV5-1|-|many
CASSNGVLLPYGYTF
TGCGCCAGCAGCAATGGAGTCCTTTTACCTTATGGCTACACCTTC
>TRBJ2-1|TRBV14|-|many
CASSQGSEYNEQFF
TGTGCCAGCAGCCAGGGATCGGAGTATAATGAGCAGTTCTTC